This T cell receptor (beta chain) was captured in a study of T cells in narcolepsy. A word on this clone: The antigen is unknown.

Points from the study as a whole: Healthy controls reportedly lacked the autoreactive clonotypes serially found in patients' blood. HCRT-specific and TRIB2-specific autoreactive clonotypes appeared among same-patient CSF and blood CD4+ clonotypes.

CDR1 and CDR2 from the germline V gene are GTSNPN and SVGIG (reference sequence). The CDR3 has 11 amino acids. Deletions cut 0 bases from V and 11 bases from J, with 9 bases between. Measured with immunoSEQ multiplex PCR; TCRdb has only the in-frame clones, and not every one. The sample shows approximately 40,000 clones, roughly 88% of them seen only once. The V gene is TRBV30, the J gene TRBJ2-3; D is ambiguous. The TCR originated in a human donor with narcolepsy. The sample was CD45RA- memory CD4+ T cells from PBMCs. CDR3 nucleotide sequence: TGTGCCTGGAGTGTAGCTAGGAAGCAGTATTTT. Translation gives CAWSVARKQYF.